This T cell receptor (beta chain) appears in the sequencing data of a study of a mutant IDH1 vaccine in newly diagnosed glioma. Study details: Patients were pretreated with radiotherapy, temozolomide, or both, mostly both. Study results and limitations: The vaccine induced immune responses, and these occurred in around 93% of patients.

Germline-derived CDR1 and CDR2 are MNHNS and SASEGT. The CDR3 spans 15 residues. The ends were cut back, 9 bases at V and 0 bases at J, with 15 bases in the middle. Time point in this sample: baseline, week 1 (first vaccination visit). Treatment indicated: pre-vaccination baseline after standard-of-care therapy. TCRdb keeps only in-frame clones here, not all; method: immunoSEQ multiplex PCR. The data hold tens of thousands of clones, with over 70% observed a single time. A remark on this clone: The target antigen is unknown.

The sequencing here drew on PBMCs, taken from a glioma patient treated with radiotherapy, temozolomide or both. V and J are TRBV6-1 and TRBJ1-3; D is unclear. The source of this sequence is a man between 25 and 39 years old with glioma. The CDR3 loop reads CASEVGGLSGNTIYF. Here the CDR3 DNA reads TGTGCCAGTGAGGTGGGAGGACTCTCTGGAAACACCATATATTTT.